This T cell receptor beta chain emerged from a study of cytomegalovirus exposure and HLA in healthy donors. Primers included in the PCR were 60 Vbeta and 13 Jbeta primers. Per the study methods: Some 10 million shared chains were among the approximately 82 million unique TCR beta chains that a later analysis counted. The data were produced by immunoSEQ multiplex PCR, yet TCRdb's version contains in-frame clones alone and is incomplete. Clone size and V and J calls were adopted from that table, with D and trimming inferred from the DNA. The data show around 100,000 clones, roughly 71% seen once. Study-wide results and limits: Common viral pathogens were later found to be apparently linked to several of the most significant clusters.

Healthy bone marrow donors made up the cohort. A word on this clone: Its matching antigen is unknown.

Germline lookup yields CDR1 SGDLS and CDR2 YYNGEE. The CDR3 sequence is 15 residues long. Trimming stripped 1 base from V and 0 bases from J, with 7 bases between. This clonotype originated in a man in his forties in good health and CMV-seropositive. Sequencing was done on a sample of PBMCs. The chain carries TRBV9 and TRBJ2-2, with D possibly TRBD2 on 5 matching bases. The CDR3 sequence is CASSVSGSNTGELFF. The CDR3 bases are TGTGCCAGCAGCGTATCGGGGTCGAACACCGGGGAGCTGTTTTTT.